These 28 T cell receptor beta chains came from one sample sequenced in a study of CD8 T cells in ankylosing spondylitis. TCRdb processed the 5' RACE reads anew with MiXCR; each CDR3 protein has one entry. The sample holds 250,000 to 350,000 distinct CDR3 sequences, under 25% seen once. Sequencing input: blood, either unsorted or a sorted T cell fraction (not recorded which). The receptors derive from a female donor with ankylosing spondylitis or in good health (not recorded which).

There are a few counts of this clonotype. The rearrangement links TRBV18 to TRBJ1-6, with a possible D match to TRBD1 (5 bases). V was shortened by 0 bases and J by 10 bases, with 16 bases between the two germline ends. The germline gives CDR1 KGHSH, CDR2 LQKENI. This CDR3 spans 16 amino acids. The CDR3 spells CASSPPVGGGNSPLHF. As DNA, the CDR3 is TGTGCCAGCTCACCACCGGTCGGGGGAGGGAACTCACCCCTCCACTTT.

This clonotype was counted only a few times. The chain couples TRBV24-1 to TRBJ2-1; TRBD1 aligns across 8 bases. The CDR3 totals 17 residues. The V gene's germline CDR1 is KGHDR and CDR2 SFDVKD. V shed 1 base and J 8 bases; nucleotides not matched to a gene: 12. The CDR3 nucleotides are TGTGCCACCAGTGATTTAACCAGGGGGCCGACGGGCGATGAGCAGTTCTTC. Translation: CATSDLTRGPTGDEQFF.

In this sample, this clonotype turned up many times. V is TRBV25-1 and J is TRBJ2-7; 9 nucleotides line up with TRBD2. J was trimmed by 3 bases and V by 6 bases; bases with no gene match: 6. The germline V gene has CDR1 MGHDK and CDR2 SYGVNS. This CDR3 is built from 14 residues. This CDR3 is CASSIAGVYYEQYF. In nucleotides, the CDR3 is TGTGCCAGCAGCATAGCGGGAGTTTACTACGAGCAGTACTTC.

The V gene is TRBV20-1, the J gene TRBJ2-3; tentative D call: TRBD2 (5 bases). The germline V gene has CDR1 DFQATT and CDR2 SNEGSKA (reference sequence). This CDR3 has 14 amino acids. With 2 bases removed from V and 0 bases from J, the gap between germline ends came to 9 bases. This chain's CDR3 is CSARTGRSTDTQYF. The DNA of the CDR3 is TGCAGTGCTAGAACGGGGAGAAGCACAGATACGCAGTATTTT.

This clonotype appeared many times. The chain has TRBV29-1 and TRBJ2-5; unclear D gene. Germline V CDR1 and CDR2: SQVTM, ANQGSEA. CDR3 length equals 11 residues. V lost 0 bases and J lost 4, with 3 bases in between. The DNA for the CDR3 is TGCAGCGTTGAAGATGCAGAGACCCAGTACTTC. Encoded protein: CSVEDAETQYF.

This chain uses TRBV19 with TRBJ2-5; D might be TRBD2 (6 bases). The CDR3 covers 17 residues. Germline V lookup: CDR1 LNHDA, CDR2 SQIVND (reference sequence). Trimming stripped 3 bases from V and 0 bases from J, with 17 bases between. This CDR3 reads CASSMGRVGRHQETQYF. For the CDR3, the DNA is TGTGCCAGTAGTATGGGGCGTGTCGGGAGACACCAAGAGACCCAGTACTTC.

This clonotype was detected only a few times. The chain is built from TRBV6-1 and TRBJ2-7; a weak D match, TRBD1 (7 bases). V was pared by 4 bases and J by 3 bases, with 13 bases between. Germline loops: CDR1 MNHNS, CDR2 SASEGT. The CDR3 contains 14 residues. This chain's CDR3 is CASSVQGGDYEQYF. The DNA for the CDR3 is TGTGCCAGCAGTGTGCAGGGGGGTGACTACGAGCAGTACTTC.

The chain joins TRBV5-1 to TRBJ1-5; tentative D call: TRBD1 (6 bases). This CDR3 is 15 amino acids long. From germline, CDR1 is SGHRS and CDR2 YFSETQ. The ends were cut back, 3 bases at V and 4 bases at J, with 14 bases in the middle. The CDR3 reads CASSSLGQTNQPQHF. Written as DNA, the CDR3 is TGCGCCAGCAGCTCCTTAGGACAGACTAATCAGCCCCAGCATTTT.

In this sample, this clonotype turned up many times. The CDR3 DNA follows: TGCAGTGCTGGGGACAGGGGGGGGTACAATGAGCAGTTCTTC. Protein product: CSAGDRGGYNEQFF. V usage is TRBV20-1 and J usage is TRBJ2-1, with TRBD1 matching 11 bases. Germline V lookup: CDR1 DFQATT, CDR2 SNEGSKA (reference sequence). The length of the CDR3 is 14 residues. Losses at the gene ends were 5 bases for V and 4 bases for J; bases not matched to a gene: 4.

The chain uses TRBV12-5 and TRBJ1-6; TRBD1 agrees at 12 bases. This CDR3 contains 16 residues. V lost 5 bases and J lost 7; bases outside the gene matches: 6. Per the germline V gene, CDR1 is LGHNT and CDR2 is FRNRAP. CDR3 sequence (DNA): TGTGCTAGTGGTCTCGGGACAGGGGGCAGGAATTCACCCCTCCACTTT. Encoded protein: CASGLGTGGRNSPLHF.

The V gene is TRBV4-2, the J gene TRBJ2-1; 7 nucleotides match TRBD2. The CDR3 sequence is 15 residues long. Germline V gene data show CDR1 as LGHNA and CDR2 as YNFKEQ. The J segment lost 3 bases and the V segment lost 0 bases, leaving 2 bases of the junction unmatched. CDR3 nucleotide sequence: TGTGCCAGCAGCCAAGAACTAGCGTACTACAATGAGCAGTTCTTC. Protein product: CASSQELAYYNEQFF.

The chain employs TRBV7-6 and TRBJ1-1; unclear D gene. Trimming took 1 base from V and 5 from J, leaving 14 bases between them. This CDR3 comprises 15 residues. Germline CDR1 is SGHVS and CDR2 is FNYEAQ. The CDR3 coding sequence is TGTGCCAGCAGCTTAGATGGGGTCCTCGGGACTGAAGCTTTCTTT. Translating it yields CASSLDGVLGTEAFF.

The V call is TRBV20-1, the J call TRBJ2-1; no reliable D call. The CDR3 runs to 10 residues. V was trimmed by 6 bases and J by 9 bases, leaving 9 bases between them. Germline V gives CDR1 DFQATT, CDR2 SNEGSKA (reference sequence). CDR3 protein: CSARRIEQFF. CDR3 DNA sequence: TGCAGTGCCAGGCGGATTGAGCAGTTCTTC.

This clonotype was counted only a few times. The J gene is TRBJ1-1, the V gene TRBV12-3 or TRBV12-4; 7 bases line up with TRBD1. V trimming: 5 bases; J trimming: 3 bases; junction bases outside the gene matches: 9. This CDR3 comprises 15 residues. The CDR3 is CASSHGAGGYTEAFF. CDR3 coding DNA: TGTGCCAGCAGTCACGGGGCAGGGGGGTACACTGAAGCTTTCTTT.

V usage is TRBV6-1 and J usage is TRBJ1-2; D uncertain. Trimming pared 10 bases from V and 4 bases from J, leaving 16 bases between. The CDR3 is 13 residues long. In germline, CDR1 is MNHNS, CDR2 SASEGT. The DNA of the CDR3 is TGTGCCACAACCAGAGGGTCTATCTATGGCTACACCTTC. Translation: CATTRGSIYGYTF.

CDR3 sequence (DNA): TGTGCCAGCAGCCGGGACAGAGGTGGCACAGATACGCAGTATTTT. Protein sequence: CASSRDRGGTDTQYF. This chain joins TRBV27 and TRBJ2-3; 7 bases align to TRBD1. Germline V gene lookup returns CDR1 MNHEY and CDR2 SMNVEV (reference sequence). Trimming took 6 bases from V and 1 from J; bases not matched to a gene: 7. The CDR3 spans 15 residues.

This clonotype was detected only a few times. The chain uses TRBV18 and TRBJ2-7; the match to TRBD1 covers 7 bases. CDR1 and CDR2 from the germline V gene are KGHSH and LQKENI. The V gene end was trimmed by 6 bases and the J gene end by 5 bases; junction bases not matched to a gene: 7. The CDR3 runs to 13 residues. CDR3 nucleotides: TGTGCCAGCTCCCAAGGGGGCGAAGACGAGCAGTACTTC. Its translation: CASSQGGEDEQYF. Drawing the rest from reference TRBV18 and TRBJ2-7, the complete variable domain is NAGVMQNPRHLVRRRGQEARLRCSPMKGHSHVYWYRQLPEEGLKFMVYLQKENIIDESGMPKERFSAEFPKEGPSILRIQQVVRGDSAAYFCASSQGGEDEQYFGPGTRLTVT.

This chain connects TRBV29-1 to TRBJ1-1; D is possibly TRBD1 (5 bases). Germline V lookup: CDR1 SQVTM, CDR2 ANQGSEA. The CDR3 extends over 13 amino acids. The germline V and J ends were trimmed by 7 bases and 3 bases, with 15 bases remaining between them. Here the CDR3 DNA reads TGCAGCGCCACCCGGTCGGGGGACACTGAAGCTTTCTTT. It yields the protein CSATRSGDTEAFF. The full variable domain, with the rest looked up from reference TRBV29-1 and TRBJ1-1, is SAVISQKPSRDICQRGTSLTIQCQVDSQVTMMFWYRQQPGQSLTLIATANQGSEATYESGFVIDKFPISRPNLTFSTLTVSNMSPEDSSIYLCSATRSGDTEAFFGQGTRLTVV.

This clonotype has more than one count but fewer than ten. V is TRBV25-1 and J is TRBJ2-7; no reliable D call. V was cut by 3 bases and J by 7 bases, with 16 bases left in between. CDR3 length: 14 amino acids. Per the germline V gene, CDR1 is MGHDK and CDR2 is SYGVNS. CDR3 nucleotides: TGTGCCAGCAGTGATAACTTGGTATCGGAGGAGCAGTACTTC. Residues: CASSDNLVSEEQYF.

There are a few counts of this clonotype. The genes are TRBV4-3 and TRBJ2-2; D uncertain. V lost 3 bases and J lost 4, with 9 bases in between. CDR1 is LGHNA and CDR2 is YSLEER in the germline V gene. The CDR3 runs to 14 residues. CDR3 sequence: CASSHSRGTGELFF. CDR3 coding DNA: TGCGCCAGCAGCCACAGTAGAGGCACCGGGGAGCTGTTTTTT.

The sample holds many counts of this clonotype. The rearrangement uses TRBV12-3 or TRBV12-4 and TRBJ2-3; 12 positions agree with TRBD2. V lost 5 bases and J lost 7; bases outside the gene matches: 4. The CDR3 length is 14 residues. Here the CDR3 reads CASSGLAGINTQYF. The CDR3 DNA sequence: TGTGCCAGCAGTGGACTAGCGGGAATAAATACGCAGTATTTT.

The chain uses TRBV28 and TRBJ2-2; TRBD1 aligns across 7 bases. The germline V gene encodes CDR1 MDHEN and CDR2 SYDVKM. The CDR3 is made up of 16 amino acids. V gave up 6 bases and J gave up 0 bases; unmatched junction bases: 7. The CDR3 loop is CASSLAGTANTGELFF. The CDR3 DNA reads as TGTGCCAGCAGCCTAGCCGGGACAGCGAACACCGGGGAGCTGTTTTTT. The complete variable domain, with remaining parts taken from reference TRBV28 and TRBJ2-2, reads DVKVTQSSRYLVKRTGEKVFLECVQDMDHENMFWYRQDPGLGLRLIYFSYDVKMKEKGDIPEGYSVSREKKERFSLILESASTNQTSMYLCASSLAGTANTGELFFGEGSRLTVL.

V and J are TRBV20-1 and TRBJ1-5; no definite D call. CDR3 length equals 13 residues. CDR1 DFQATT and CDR2 SNEGSKA come from the germline V gene (reference sequence). The germline V and J ends were trimmed by 3 bases and 0 bases, with 6 bases remaining between them. CDR3 residues: CSASEYSNQPQHF. The CDR3 nucleotides are TGCAGTGCTAGCGAATATAGCAATCAGCCCCAGCATTTT.

This CDR3 is CSVRHEINEQFF. Written as DNA, the CDR3 is TGCAGCGTTAGGCACGAAATAAATGAGCAGTTCTTC. The chain combines TRBV29-1 with TRBJ2-1; unclear D gene. Deletions cut 5 bases from V and 7 bases from J, with 12 bases between. CDR1 is SQVTM, CDR2 ANQGSEA, per germline. CDR3 size: 12 residues.

The chain has TRBV20-1 and TRBJ1-5; weak D call: TRBD1 (5 bases). Looked up from germline, CDR1 is DFQATT and CDR2 is SNEGSKA (reference sequence). There are 11 residues in the CDR3. Trimming took off 3 bases at V and 7 bases at J, with 7 bases between the two ends. CDR3 loop: CSASRGQPQHF. For the CDR3, the DNA is TGCAGTGCTAGCCGGGGGCAGCCCCAGCATTTT.

J is TRBJ2-6 and V is TRBV18; D ambiguous. The CDR3 is 16 residues long. Per the germline V gene, CDR1 is KGHSH and CDR2 is LQKENI. V dropped 2 bases and J dropped 1 base, with 9 bases sitting between them. CDR3: CASSPVKGSGANVLTF. In DNA form, the CDR3 reads TGTGCCAGCTCACCAGTAAAGGGATCTGGGGCCAACGTCCTGACTTTC.

The table lists this clonotype with a few counts. The rearrangement joins TRBV6-5 to TRBJ2-3, with D maybe TRBD2 (5 bases). The CDR3 has 15 amino acids. The V end was cut by 0 bases, the J end by 4 bases, with 11 bases between. Germline V gene lookup returns CDR1 MNHEY and CDR2 SVGAGI. Here the CDR3 DNA reads TGTGCCAGCAGTTACTCGTACCCGGAGGCAGATACGCAGTATTTT. It is translated as CASSYSYPEADTQYF.

This clonotype was seen ten or more times. The chain uses TRBV7-2 and TRBJ1-1; 8 bases are shared with TRBD1. Per the germline V gene, CDR1 is SGHTA and CDR2 is FQGNSA. Trimming took 5 bases from V and 0 from J; bases not matched to a gene: 8. This CDR3 spans 16 amino acids. The CDR3 nucleotides read TGTGCCAGCAGCCCAGAGACAGGGGCCATGAACACTGAAGCTTTCTTT. It specifies CASSPETGAMNTEAFF.